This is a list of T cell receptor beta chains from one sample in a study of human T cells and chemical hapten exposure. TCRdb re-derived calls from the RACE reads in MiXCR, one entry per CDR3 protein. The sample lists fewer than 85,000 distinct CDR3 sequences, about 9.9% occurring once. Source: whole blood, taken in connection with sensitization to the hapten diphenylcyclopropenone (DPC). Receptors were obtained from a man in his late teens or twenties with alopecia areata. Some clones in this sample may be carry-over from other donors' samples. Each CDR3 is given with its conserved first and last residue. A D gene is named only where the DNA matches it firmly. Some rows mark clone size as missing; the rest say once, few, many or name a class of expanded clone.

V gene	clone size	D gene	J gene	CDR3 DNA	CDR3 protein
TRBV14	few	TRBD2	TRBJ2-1	TGTGCCAGCAGCCCGTATGATCCACTAGCGGATTCCTACAATGAGCAGTTCTTC	CASSPYDPLADSYNEQFF
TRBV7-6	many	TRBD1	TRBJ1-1	TGTGCCAGCAGCTTAGCGGGGACAGGCCTGAACACTGAAGCTTTCTTT	CASSLAGTGLNTEAFF
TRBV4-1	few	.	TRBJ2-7	TGCGCCAGCAGCCAAGGGCGGACCTACGAGCAGTACTTC	CASSQGRTYEQYF
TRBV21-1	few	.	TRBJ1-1	TGTGCCAGCAGCAAATCGAATTCGAACACTGAAGCTTTCTTT	CASSKSNSNTEAFF
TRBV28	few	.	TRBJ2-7	TGTGCCAGCAGTTTAACCCCCCGAGAGGAGCAGTACTTC	CASSLTPREEQYF
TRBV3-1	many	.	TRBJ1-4	TGTGCCAGCAGCCAAGAAGCAGAAGAAAAACTGTTTTTT	CASSQEAEEKLFF
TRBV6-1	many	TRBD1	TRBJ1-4	TGTGCCAGCAGTGGACCGGGACAGGGCATAGCTAATGAAAAACTGTTTTTT	CASSGPGQGIANEKLFF
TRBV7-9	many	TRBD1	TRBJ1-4	TGTGCCAGCAGCACAATGACAGGGACGAGCGAAAAACTGTTTTTT	CASSTMTGTSEKLFF
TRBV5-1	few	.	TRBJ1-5	TGCGCCAGCAGCCTAGGGACCGCGGGGCAGCCCCAGCATTTT	CASSLGTAGQPQHF
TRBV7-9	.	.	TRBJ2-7	TGTGCCAGCAGCAACACAGGGAGGAGCAACTACGAGCAGTACTTC	CASSNTGRSNYEQYF
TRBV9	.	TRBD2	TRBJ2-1	TGTGCCAGCGGAAGCGGGGGAGTTCACAATGAGCAGTTCTTC	CASGSGGVHNEQFF
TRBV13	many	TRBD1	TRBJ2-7	TGTGCCAGCAGCCCCAGACAGGGGGCCGTATATCGAGAGCAGTACTTC	CASSPRQGAVYREQYF
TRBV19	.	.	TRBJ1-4	TGTGCCAGTAGTATCGGTTTGTGGGGGCGCGAGTTTGGGGAAAAACTGTTTTTT	CASSIGLWGREFGEKLFF
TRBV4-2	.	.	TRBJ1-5	TGTGCCAGCAGCCAAGATCCCCAGGGATCCAAACGAGGTGGTCAGCCCCAGCATTTT	CASSQDPQGSKRGGQPQHF
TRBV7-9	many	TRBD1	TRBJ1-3	TGTGCCAGCAGCTTAACAGGGGGTGGAAACACCATATATTTT	CASSLTGGGNTIYF
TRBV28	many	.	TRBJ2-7	TGTGCCAGCAGTTTCCCCGGACAGAGAAACGCCTACGAGCAGTACTTC	CASSFPGQRNAYEQYF
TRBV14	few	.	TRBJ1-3	TGTGCCAGCAGCCAAGTTCTCAGTGGAAACACCATATATTTT	CASSQVLSGNTIYF
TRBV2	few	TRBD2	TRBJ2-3	TGTGCCAGCAGTGATTTAGCGGGGGACACAGATACGCAGTATTTT	CASSDLAGDTDTQYF
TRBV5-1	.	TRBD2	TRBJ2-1	TGCGCCAGCAGCGTGGGCTCTAGCGGGGGAAGCTCCTACAATGAGCAGTTCTTC	CASSVGSSGGSSYNEQFF
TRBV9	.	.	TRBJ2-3	TGTGCCAGCAGCCCCATGTGGACAGATACGCAGTATTTT	CASSPMWTDTQYF
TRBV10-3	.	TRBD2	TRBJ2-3	TGTGCCATCAACGACGGGGGGACAGATACGCAGTATTTT	CAINDGGTDTQYF
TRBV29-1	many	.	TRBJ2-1	TGCAGCGTCAAAACTAGTAGCAATGAGCAGTTCTTC	CSVKTSSNEQFF
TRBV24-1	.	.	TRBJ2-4	TGTGCCACCATCTTCAGCCTCTTAGCCAAAAACATTCAGTACTTC	CATIFSLLAKNIQYF
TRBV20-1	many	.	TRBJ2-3	TGCAGTGCTCCCCAATCAACGGATCTCACAGATACGCAGTATTTT	CSAPQSTDLTDTQYF
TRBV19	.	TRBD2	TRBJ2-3	TGTGCCAGTAGTATTACTAGCGGGGGGGGCACAGATACGCAGTATTTT	CASSITSGGGTDTQYF
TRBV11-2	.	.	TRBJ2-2	TGTGCCAGCAGCTCAATCTCCGGGCCCCGCGGGGGGGAGCTGTTTTTT	CASSSISGPRGGELFF
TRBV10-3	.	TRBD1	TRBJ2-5	TGTGCCATCAGCCGGATCGCTCAGGGGGTGACCCAGTACTTC	CAISRIAQGVTQYF
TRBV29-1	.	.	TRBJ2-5	TGCAGCGTTGATTCGTCTGGGGAGACCCAGTACTTC	CSVDSSGETQYF
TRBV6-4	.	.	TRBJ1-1	TGTGCCAGCAGTGACTCGGGGTACACTGAAGCTTTCTTT	CASSDSGYTEAFF
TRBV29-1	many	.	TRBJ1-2	TGCAGCGTTGATTCCGGTGGAAGTGGCTACACCTTC	CSVDSGGSGYTF
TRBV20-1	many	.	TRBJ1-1	TGCAGTGCTAGAGGAGTCCCGGGACCCACTGAAGCTTTCTTT	CSARGVPGPTEAFF
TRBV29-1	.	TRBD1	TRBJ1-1	TGCAGCGTCCAGAACAGGGGGAGGAACACTGAAGCTTTCTTT	CSVQNRGRNTEAFF
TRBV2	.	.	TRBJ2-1	TGTGCCAGCAGTGGTCCCCAGATTACGAATGAGCAGTTCTTC	CASSGPQITNEQFF
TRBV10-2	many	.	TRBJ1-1	TGCGCCAGCAGTGTAACGGGAGGGACTGAAGCTTTCTTT	CASSVTGGTEAFF
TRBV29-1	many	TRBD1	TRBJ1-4	TGCAGCGTGGGACAGGGGGCTGAAAAACTGTTTTTT	CSVGQGAEKLFF
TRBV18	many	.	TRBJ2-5	TGTGCCAGCTCACTAGGACGGGACCAAGAGACCCAGTACTTC	CASSLGRDQETQYF
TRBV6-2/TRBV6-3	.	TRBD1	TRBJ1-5	TGTGCCAGCAGTTACCCCACAGGGGGGAAGCAGCCCCAGCATTTT	CASSYPTGGKQPQHF
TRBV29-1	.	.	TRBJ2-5	TGCAGCGTTGAGACTGGGAGAGAGACCCAGTACTTC	CSVETGRETQYF
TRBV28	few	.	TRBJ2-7	TGTGCCAGCAGTTTAGGTCCCAGGTCTGACGAGCAGTACTTC	CASSLGPRSDEQYF
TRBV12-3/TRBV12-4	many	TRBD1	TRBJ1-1	TGTGCCGCCGGGACAGGGATGGTTGAAGCTTTCTTT	CAAGTGMVEAFF
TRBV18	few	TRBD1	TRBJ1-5	TGTGCCAGCTCCGAGGGGGCAGGCAATCAGCCCCAGCATTTT	CASSEGAGNQPQHF
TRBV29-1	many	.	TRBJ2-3	TGCAGCCAGGGAAGCACAGATACGCAGTATTTT	CSQGSTDTQYF
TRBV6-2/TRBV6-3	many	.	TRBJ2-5	TGTGCCAGCAGTTACGACCGGGACAAACCTCGGGAGACCCAGTACTTC	CASSYDRDKPRETQYF
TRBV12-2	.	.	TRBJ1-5	TGTGCAAGTCGCTTCAGATTCAATCAGCCCCAGCATTTT	CASRFRFNQPQHF
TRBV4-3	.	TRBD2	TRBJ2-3	TGCGCCAGCAGCCAGACTAGCGGGGGGGTCACAGATACGCAGTATTTT	CASSQTSGGVTDTQYF
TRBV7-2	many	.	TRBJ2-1	TGTGCCAGCAGCTTAGTAGCGGTATCCTACAATGAGCAGTTCTTC	CASSLVAVSYNEQFF
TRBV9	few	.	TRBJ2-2	TGTGCCAGCAGCGTAGAAGAGGGCCCGAACACCGGGGAGCTGTTTTTT	CASSVEEGPNTGELFF
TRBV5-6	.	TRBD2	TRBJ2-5	TGTGCCAGCAGCTTGAGCGGGGGAGGCGGAGAGACCCAGTACTTC	CASSLSGGGGETQYF
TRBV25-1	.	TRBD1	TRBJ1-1	TGTGCCAGCCACAGGGGGAAGGACACTGAAGCTTTCTTT	CASHRGKDTEAFF
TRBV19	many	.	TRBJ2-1	TGTGCCAGTAGTGCCACCTGGACTCGAAGGCATGAGCAGTTCTTC	CASSATWTRRHEQFF
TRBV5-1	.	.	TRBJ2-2	TGCGCCAGCAGCGCAACTAGCCACACCGGGGAGCTGTTTTTT	CASSATSHTGELFF
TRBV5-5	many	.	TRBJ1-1	TGTGCCAGCAGCTTCCTGAGTGAAGCTTTCTTT	CASSFLSEAFF
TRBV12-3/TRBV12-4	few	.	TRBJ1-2	TGTGCCAGCAGACGTTCGCAGGGGTCTAGCTACACCTTC	CASRRSQGSSYTF
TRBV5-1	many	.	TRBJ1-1	TGCGCCAGCAGCCCCGAGCACAGTGTTCGCACTGAAGCTTTCTTT	CASSPEHSVRTEAFF
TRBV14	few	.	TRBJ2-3	TGTGCCAGCAGCCAAGACGCCAGGAGGCAGCAGTATTTT	CASSQDARRQQYF
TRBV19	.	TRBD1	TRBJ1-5	TGTGCCAGTAGTAGGGGACAGGGGGTATATTCGGCCCAGCATTTT	CASSRGQGVYSAQHF
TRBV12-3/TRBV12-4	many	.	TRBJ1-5	TGTGCCAGCAGTCCTGGTAGGGCTGATAGCAATCAGCCCCAGCATTTT	CASSPGRADSNQPQHF